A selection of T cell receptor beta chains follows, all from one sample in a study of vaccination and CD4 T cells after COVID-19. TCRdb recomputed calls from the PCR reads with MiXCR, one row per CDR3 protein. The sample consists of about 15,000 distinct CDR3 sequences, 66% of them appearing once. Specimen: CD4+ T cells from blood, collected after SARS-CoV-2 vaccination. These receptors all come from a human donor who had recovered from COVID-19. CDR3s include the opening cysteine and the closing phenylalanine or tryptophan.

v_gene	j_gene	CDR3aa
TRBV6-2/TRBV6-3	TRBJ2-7	CASSRGQGPTYEQYF
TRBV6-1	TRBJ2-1	CASRRGTSGSSYNEQFF
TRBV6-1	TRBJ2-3	CASTARTGTGPDTQYF
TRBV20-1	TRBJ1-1	CSARVGRNTEAFF
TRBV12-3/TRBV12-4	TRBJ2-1	CASRPDRGVLVEQFF
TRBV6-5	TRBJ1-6	CASSYSRAGRNSPLHF
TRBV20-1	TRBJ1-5	CSATGTLGQPQHF
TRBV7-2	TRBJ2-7	CASSRQAGPSYEQYF
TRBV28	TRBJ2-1	CASSFRQGRGNEQFF
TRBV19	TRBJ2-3	CASSMGQEGGDTQYF
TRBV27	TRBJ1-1	CASSPLGQSFAEAFF
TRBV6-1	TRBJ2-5	CASSASRGRETQYF
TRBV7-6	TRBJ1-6	CASSLDVGLGFRSPLHF
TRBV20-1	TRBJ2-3	CSANVGGWGRRGSADTQYF
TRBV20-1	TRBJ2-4	CSAKPLAGGPEHLNIQYF
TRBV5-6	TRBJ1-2	CASSFGWGGYTF
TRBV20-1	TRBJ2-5	CSARDKREPQETQYF
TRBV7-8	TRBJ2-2	CASSLYEGPNTGELFF
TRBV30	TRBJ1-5	CAWSVGHSNQPQHF
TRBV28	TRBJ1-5	CASSLTGGEQPQHF
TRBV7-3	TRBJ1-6	CASSLSLSANSPLHF
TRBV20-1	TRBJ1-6	CSAERRQGADSPLHF
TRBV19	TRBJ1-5	CASRTAYSNQPQHF
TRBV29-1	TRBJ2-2	CSIRTVSTGELFF
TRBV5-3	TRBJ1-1	CASIGRSQADTEAFF
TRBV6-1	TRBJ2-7	CASWGQGAIEQYF
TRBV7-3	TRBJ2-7	CASRPAGGSYEQYF
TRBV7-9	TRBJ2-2	CASSLGLPLTGELFF
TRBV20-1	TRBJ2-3	CSASSIGRLGTDTQYF
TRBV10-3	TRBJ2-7	CAISEVTSAYEQYF
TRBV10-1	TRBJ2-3	CASSESDTDTQYF
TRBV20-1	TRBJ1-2	CSPRKGARDGYTF
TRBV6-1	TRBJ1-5	CASRPGPRGQPQHF
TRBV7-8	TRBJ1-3	CASSLEGTQRRRYRNTIYF
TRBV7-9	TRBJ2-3	CASSRIRETDTQYF
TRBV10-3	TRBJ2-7	CAIGTKAYEQYF
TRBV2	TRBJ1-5	CASSDSTGSNQPQHF
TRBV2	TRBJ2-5	CASSGDQETQYF
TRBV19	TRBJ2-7	CASSVGPSSYEQYF
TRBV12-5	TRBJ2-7	CASGTGYEQYF
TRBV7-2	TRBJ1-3	CASSFRRENTIYF
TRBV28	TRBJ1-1	CASSLSPLQRNTEAFF
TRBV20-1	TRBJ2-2	CSAPAWSWQNTGELFF
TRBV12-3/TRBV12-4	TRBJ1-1	CASSLWGEDTEAFF